The 5 T cell receptor beta chains in this list originate from one sample, sequenced in a study of blood T cell repertoires in COVID-19. Measured with immunoSEQ multiplex PCR; TCRdb has only the in-frame clones, and not every one. The sample contains more than 200,000 clones, 88% of which appear only once. The sample was peripheral blood. The receptors were gathered from a man older than 75 with acute or convalescent COVID-19.

The chain is built from TRBV29-1 and TRBJ1-1; no clear D. This CDR3 spans 12 amino acids. V lost 2 bases and J 0 bases, leaving 4 bases between the germline ends. Germline loops: CDR1 SQVTM, CDR2 ANQGSEA. The CDR3 sequence: CSVERLNTEAFF. In DNA, the CDR3 is TGCAGCGTTGAACGTTTGAACACTGAAGCTTTCTTT.

In DNA form, the CDR3 reads TGTGCCAGCAGCTCCACTCCGGGGTTTGAGCAGTTCTTC. It encodes CASSSTPGFEQFF. The genes are TRBV7-3 and TRBJ2-1, with D possibly matching TRBD2 (5 bases). V was clipped by 4 bases and J by 9 bases, with 13 bases between them. Looked up from germline, CDR1 is SGHTA and CDR2 is FQGTGA. The CDR3 consists of 13 residues.

The chain has TRBV6-2 or TRBV6-3 and TRBJ2-3; perhaps TRBD2 as D (6 bases). There are 14 residues in the CDR3. Germline CDR1 MNHEY, CDR2 SVGEGT. V dropped 5 bases and J dropped 6 bases, with 15 bases sitting between them. This CDR3 reads CASSGRLEGDTQYF. In nucleotides, the CDR3 is TGTGCCAGCAGTGGGAGACTAGAGGGGGATACGCAGTATTTT.

V usage is TRBV9 and J usage is TRBJ1-2; D uncertain. The CDR3 totals 13 residues. The ends were cut back, 0 bases at V and 5 bases at J, with 8 bases in the middle. Germline loops: CDR1 SGDLS, CDR2 YYNGEE. CDR3 nucleotide sequence: TGTGCCAGCAGCGTAGATTACCAGTATGGCTACACCTTC. Encoded protein: CASSVDYQYGYTF. The full variable domain, with the rest looked up from reference TRBV9 and TRBJ1-2, is DSGVTQTPKHLITATGQRVTLRCSPRSGDLSVYWYQQSLDQGLQFLIQYYNGEERAKGNILERFSAQQFPDLHSELNLSSLELGDSALYFCASSVDYQYGYTFGSGTRLTVV.

The J gene is TRBJ2-7, the V gene TRBV5-1; no clear D. There are 15 residues in the CDR3. Germline lookup yields CDR1 SGHRS and CDR2 YFSETQ. Trimming cost V 0 bases and J 0 bases, with 10 bases left between them. The CDR3 sequence: CASSLDRSRSYEQYF. The CDR3 nucleotides are TGCGCCAGCAGCTTGGATCGTAGCCGCTCCTACGAGCAGTACTTC.